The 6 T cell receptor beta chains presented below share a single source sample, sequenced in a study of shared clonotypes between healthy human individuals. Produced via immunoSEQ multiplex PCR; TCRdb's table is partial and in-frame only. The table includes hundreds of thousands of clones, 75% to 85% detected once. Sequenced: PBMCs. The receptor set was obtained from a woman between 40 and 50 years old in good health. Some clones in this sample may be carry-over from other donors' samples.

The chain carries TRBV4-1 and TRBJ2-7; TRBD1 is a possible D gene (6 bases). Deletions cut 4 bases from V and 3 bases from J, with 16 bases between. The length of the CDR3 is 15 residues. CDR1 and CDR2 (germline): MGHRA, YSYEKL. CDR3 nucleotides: TGCGCCAGCAGCCGGAATTGGGACAACGACTACGAGCAGTACTTC. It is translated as CASSRNWDNDYEQYF.

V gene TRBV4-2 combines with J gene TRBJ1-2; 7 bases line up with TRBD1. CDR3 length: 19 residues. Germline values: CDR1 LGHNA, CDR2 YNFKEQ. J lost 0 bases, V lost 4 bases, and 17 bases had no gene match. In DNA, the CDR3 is TGTGCCAGCAGCCGCGTAGGACAGGCTGACTTCGGGGCTAACTATGGCTACACCTTC. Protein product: CASSRVGQADFGANYGYTF.

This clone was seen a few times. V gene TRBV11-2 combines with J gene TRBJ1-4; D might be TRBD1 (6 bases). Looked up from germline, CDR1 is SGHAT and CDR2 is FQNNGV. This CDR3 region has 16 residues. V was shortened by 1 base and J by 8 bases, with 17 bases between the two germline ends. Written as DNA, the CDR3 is TGTGCCAGCAGCTTAGGACGTGCAGGGGAGAGGGAAAAACTGTTTTTT. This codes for CASSLGRAGEREKLFF. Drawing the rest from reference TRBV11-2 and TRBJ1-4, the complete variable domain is EAGVAQSPRYKIIEKRQSVAFWCNPISGHATLYWYQQILGQGPKLLIQFQNNGVVDDSQLPKDRFSAERLKGVDSTLKIQPAKLEDSAVYLCASSLGRAGEREKLFFGSGTQLSVL.

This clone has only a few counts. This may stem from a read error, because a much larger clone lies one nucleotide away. The CDR3 sequence: CSYNGIQETQHF. The CDR3 region has the DNA TGCAGCTACAACGGAATACAAGAGACCCAGCACTTC. V is TRBV29-1 and J is TRBJ2-5, with no clear D. Per germline, CDR1 SQVTM and CDR2 ANQGSEA. The CDR3 contains 12 residues.

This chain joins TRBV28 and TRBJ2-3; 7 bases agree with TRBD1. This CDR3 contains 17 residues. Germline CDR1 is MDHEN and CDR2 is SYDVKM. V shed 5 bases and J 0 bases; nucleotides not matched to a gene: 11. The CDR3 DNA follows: TGTGCCAGCAGTCCCCCCCCGACAGGGTGGAGCACAGATACGCAGTATTTT. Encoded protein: CASSPPPTGWSTDTQYF.

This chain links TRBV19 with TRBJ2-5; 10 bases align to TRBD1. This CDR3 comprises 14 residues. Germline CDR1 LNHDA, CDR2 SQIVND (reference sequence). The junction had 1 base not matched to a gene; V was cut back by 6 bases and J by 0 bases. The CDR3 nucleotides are TGTGCCAGTAGGGGGACAGGGGACCAAGAGACCCAGTACTTC. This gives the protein CASRGTGDQETQYF. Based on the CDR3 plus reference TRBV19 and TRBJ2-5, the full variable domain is DGGITQSPKYLFRKEGQNVTLSCEQNLNHDAMYWYRQDPGQGLRLIYYSQIVNDFQKGDIAEGYSVSREKKESFPLTVTSAQKNPTAFYLCASRGTGDQETQYFGPGTRLLVL.